A single sample gave rise to the 9 T cell receptor beta chains below, sequenced in a study of blood T cell repertoires in COVID-19. Profiling relied on immunoSEQ multiplex PCR, and the TCRdb table lists in-frame clones only, not all of them. The table lists roughly 300,000 clones, just over 85% of them singletons, with approximately 4.4% in the top ten. The sequencing sample was made of PBMCs or T cells enriched from blood (not recorded which). These receptors came from a woman between 35 and 50 years old with acute COVID-19.

J is TRBJ2-1 and V is TRBV5-1; 9 bases line up with TRBD1. This CDR3 spans 17 amino acids. J was trimmed by 5 bases and V by 4 bases; bases with no gene match: 13. CDR1 is SGHRS, CDR2 YFSETQ, per germline. CDR3 in DNA: TGCGCCAGCAGCCCGGTCCCCTCGGGACAGGGCAACAATGAGCAGTTCTTC. Translating it yields CASSPVPSGQGNNEQFF.

The CDR3 DNA reads as TGTGCCAGCAGCTTCCGGGGAGATGAGCAGTTCTTC. As protein: CASSFRGDEQFF. The rearrangement links TRBV11-1 to TRBJ2-1, with a tentative D call TRBD2 (5 bases). V was shortened by 3 bases and J by 8 bases, with 8 bases between the two germline ends. Germline lookup yields CDR1 SGHAT and CDR2 FQDESV (reference sequence). The CDR3 contains 12 residues.

The chain uses TRBV18 and TRBJ2-7; D ambiguous. Trimming stripped 6 bases from V and 0 bases from J, with 9 bases between. This CDR3 has 13 residues. From germline, CDR1 is KGHSH and CDR2 LQKENI. This CDR3 reads CASSTLISYEQYF. The CDR3 region has the DNA TGTGCCAGCTCCACATTGATCTCCTACGAGCAGTACTTC.

The rearrangement links TRBV6-5 to TRBJ1-4, with no clear D. Germline lookup yields CDR1 MNHEY and CDR2 SVGAGI. The CDR3 has 13 residues. V was cut by 10 bases and J by 8 bases, with 17 bases left in between. CDR3 bases: TGTGCCACCATGTCACCCGCGGCGGAAAAACTGTTTTTT. Residues: CATMSPAAEKLFF.

The V gene is TRBV5-1, the J gene TRBJ2-2; 7 bases fit TRBD1. The CDR3 sequence is 16 residues long. CDR1 is SGHRS and CDR2 is YFSETQ in the germline V gene. The junction had 9 bases not matched to a gene; V was cut back by 5 bases and J by 2 bases. In nucleotides, the CDR3 is TGCGCCAGCAGTTCCCCCGGGACAGCCAACACCGGGGAGCTGTTTTTT. It translates to CASSSPGTANTGELFF.

A few counts support this clone. The chain uses TRBV5-5 and TRBJ1-6, with 9 bases identical to TRBD1. Germline CDR1 is SGHKS and CDR2 is YYEKEE (reference sequence). The CDR3 is 15 amino acids. Trimming took 4 bases from V and 6 from J; bases not matched to a gene: 5. CDR3 sequence reads: CASSTGQGSNSPLHF. Here the CDR3 DNA reads TGTGCCAGCAGCACGGGACAGGGATCTAATTCACCCCTCCACTTT. Combining the CDR3 with reference TRBV5-5 and TRBJ1-6 gives the whole variable domain DAGVTQSPTHLIKTRGQQVTLRCSPISGHKSVSWYQQVLGQGPQFIFQYYEKEERGRGNFPDRFSARQFPNYSSELNVNALLLGDSALYLCASSTGQGSNSPLHFGNGTRLTVT.

The chain recombines TRBV28 with TRBJ1-2; no firm D call. CDR1 and CDR2 from the germline V gene are MDHEN and SYDVKM. V gave up 7 bases and J gave up 4 bases, with 13 bases separating them. The length of the CDR3 is 13 residues. Written as DNA, the CDR3 is TGTGCCAGCACCCTAGAGGCGGGCTATGGCTACACCTTC. It codes for CASTLEAGYGYTF.

V usage is TRBV6-5 and J usage is TRBJ1-6, with unresolved D. In germline, CDR1 is MNHEY, CDR2 SVGAGI. CDR3 size: 14 residues. Trimming left V 6 bases short and J 0 bases short, with 6 bases between. CDR3 region: CASRRSSYNSPLHF. In DNA, the CDR3 is TGTGCCAGCAGACGGAGCTCCTATAATTCACCCCTCCACTTT.

The rearrangement joins TRBV10-3 to TRBJ2-5; TRBD2 might be the D (5 bases). Germline CDR1 reads ENHRY; CDR2 reads SYGVKD. The CDR3 loop spans 15 amino acids. V lost 4 bases to trimming and J lost 4 bases, with 16 bases between them. For the CDR3, the DNA is TGTGCCATCAGTGTGGTTAAGGGAGTCGGAGAGACCCAGTACTTC. Translation: CAISVVKGVGETQYF.